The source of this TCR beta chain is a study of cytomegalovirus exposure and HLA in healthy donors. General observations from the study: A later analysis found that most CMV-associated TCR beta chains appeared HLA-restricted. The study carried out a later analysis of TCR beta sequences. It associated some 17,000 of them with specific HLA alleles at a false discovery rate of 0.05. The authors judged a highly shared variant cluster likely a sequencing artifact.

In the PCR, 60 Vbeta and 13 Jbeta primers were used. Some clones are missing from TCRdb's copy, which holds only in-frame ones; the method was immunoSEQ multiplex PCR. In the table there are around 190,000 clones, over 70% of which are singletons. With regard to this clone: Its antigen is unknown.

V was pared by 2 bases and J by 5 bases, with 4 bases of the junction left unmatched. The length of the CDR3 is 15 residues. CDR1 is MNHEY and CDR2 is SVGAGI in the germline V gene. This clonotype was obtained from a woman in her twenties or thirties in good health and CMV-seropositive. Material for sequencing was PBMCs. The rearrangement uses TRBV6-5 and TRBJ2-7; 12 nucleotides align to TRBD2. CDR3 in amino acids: CASSYTSGRRDEQYF. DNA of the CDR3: TGTGCCAGCAGTTACACTAGCGGGAGGAGGGACGAGCAGTACTTC.